This is a list of T cell receptor beta chains from one sample in a study of fetal regulatory T cell absence and autoimmunity. Repertoires were generated with immunoSEQ multiplex PCR, while TCRdb's copy carries only in-frame clones and drops some. The sample shows about 50,000 clones, about four fifths of them seen only once. Sample: cord blood. The receptors were sampled from a newborn boy with IPEX syndrome. CDR3s include the opening cysteine and the closing phenylalanine or tryptophan. The order of the fields is V gene, J gene, clone size, D gene, CDR3 DNA, CDR3 protein. A D gene is named only where the DNA matches it firmly. Where a row states a size, it is once, few, many or the class of an expanded clone; other rows omit it.

>TRBV29-1|TRBJ2-7|.|TRBD1
TGCAGCGTACTAGGGGGCCTCGACTCCTACGAGCAGTACTTC
CSVLGGLDSYEQYF
>TRBV4-1|TRBJ2-3|.|.
TGCGCCAGCAGCGGCTGGGTAGGGCTAGCGCGCACAGATACGCAGTATTTT
CASSGWVGLARTDTQYF
>TRBV18|TRBJ2-7|.|.
TGTGCCAGCTCACCTGCGGCCGGCTACGAGCAGTACTTC
CASSPAAGYEQYF
>TRBV4-1|TRBJ2-1|.|TRBD2
TGCGCCAGCAGCCATAGCGGGGGGGAGTACAATGAGCAGTTCTTC
CASSHSGGEYNEQFF
>TRBV10-1|TRBJ1-3|.|.
TGCGCCAGCAGTGAGTCAGGCGTCTCTGGAAACACCATATATTTT
CASSESGVSGNTIYF
>TRBV15|TRBJ2-7|.|TRBD2
TGTGCCACCAGCAGAGATAGCGGGAGCTCCTACGAGCAGTACTTC
CATSRDSGSSYEQYF
>TRBV7-6|TRBJ1-3|.|TRBD1
TGTGCCAGCAGCCCTCCTAACAGGGGGTCTGGAAACACCATATATTTT
CASSPPNRGSGNTIYF
>TRBV11-2|TRBJ1-5|.|.
TGTGCCAGCAGCCGACAGGGCAATCAGCCCCAGCATTTT
CASSRQGNQPQHF
>TRBV7-7|TRBJ2-2|.|TRBD1
TGTGCCAGCAGCCCGACAGGGGGTATCGGGGAGCTGTTTTTT
CASSPTGGIGELFF
>TRBV7-8|TRBJ2-2|once|.
TGTGCCAGCAGCTTAGCACGACCGTTCGGGTTTCTCGCGAACACCGGGGAGCTGTTTTTT
CASSLARPFGFLANTGELFF
>TRBV10-3|TRBJ2-7|.|TRBD1
TGTGCCATCAGTGAAAGGGGGCGCTACGAGCAGTACTTC
CAISERGRYEQYF
>TRBV7-2|TRBJ2-2|.|TRBD2
TGTGCCAGCAGCTTAGCGCTGCGGGAGGCGGCCGGGGAGCTGTTTTTT
CASSLALREAAGELFF
>TRBV9|TRBJ2-3|.|TRBD2
TGTGCCAGCAGCGAGACTCCCCAGCGGGGTACGCAGTATTTT
CASSETPQRGTQYF
>TRBV27|TRBJ2-1|.|.
TGTGCCAGCAGTTCCCCTAGCGAGAGCTCCTACAATGAGCAGTTCTTC
CASSSPSESSYNEQFF
>TRBV10-1|TRBJ2-7|few|TRBD2
TGCGCCAGCAGCGAAGAGACAGCGGGGCTATCCGAGCAGTACTTC
CASSEETAGLSEQYF
>TRBV10-3|TRBJ2-1|.|.
TGTGCCATCGGGGAGGATCCACACAATGAGCAGTTCTTC
CAIGEDPHNEQFF
>TRBV9|TRBJ2-5|.|.
TGTGCCAGCAGTGGGGGAGGCGAGCAAGAGACCCAGTACTTC
CASSGGGEQETQYF
>TRBV25-1|TRBJ1-1|.|.
TGTGCCAGCAGTCCACAGGAACTCAACACTGAAGCTTTCTTT
CASSPQELNTEAFF
>TRBV5-1|TRBJ2-7|.|.
TGCGCCAGCAGCTTGGGATCCCCCAGACTGGGGACCTACGAGCAGTACTTC
CASSLGSPRLGTYEQYF
>TRBV6-5|TRBJ1-2|.|TRBD1
TGTGCCAGCAGCCGACAGGGATGGAACTATGGCTACACCTTC
CASSRQGWNYGYTF
>TRBV5-1|TRBJ2-3|.|.
TGCGCCAGCAGCTTGGCCAGAAGCACAGATACGCAGTATTTT
CASSLARSTDTQYF
>TRBV6-6|TRBJ2-2|.|TRBD2
TGTGCCAGCAGCCAGCGGGATGGGGTCGGGGAGCTGTTTTTT
CASSQRDGVGELFF
>TRBV27|TRBJ2-7|few|.
TGTGCCAGCAGTTTATACCAGGGCTACGAGCAGTACTTC
CASSLYQGYEQYF
>TRBV10-3|TRBJ2-3|.|.
TGTGCCATCAGTTACAGGGAAGGAGATACGCAGTATTTT
CAISYREGDTQYF
>TRBV1|TRBJ2-7|.|.
TGCACCAGCAGCCAAGATGGTAGCGGGAGGCTGAGCTCCTACGAGCAGTACTTC
CTSSQDGSGRLSSYEQYF
>TRBV4-1|TRBJ2-3|.|TRBD2
TGCGCCAGCAGCCGCCTTGGCAGCGGGGTCACAGATACGCAGTATTTT
CASSRLGSGVTDTQYF
>TRBV4-3|TRBJ2-7|few|TRBD2
TGCGCCAGCAGCCAAGGGGGACTAGCGATGGACGAGCAGTACTTC
CASSQGGLAMDEQYF
>TRBV5-1|TRBJ1-1|few|.
TGCGCCAGCAGGTTGGGGAAGAACACTGAAGCTTTCTTT
CASRLGKNTEAFF
>TRBV18|TRBJ2-7|.|.
TGTGCCAGCTCACCAAAGGGAGGTACCCTTTCGGCCTACGAGCAGTACTTC
CASSPKGGTLSAYEQYF
>TRBV6-5|TRBJ2-7|.|TRBD1
TGTGCCAGCAGTTACTTCGGACAGGGGTCCGAGCAGTACTTC
CASSYFGQGSEQYF
>TRBV7-9|TRBJ1-4|.|TRBD1
TGTGCCAGCAGCCGCCGACAGGGGGAGGGTGCAACTAATGAAAAACTGTTTTTT
CASSRRQGEGATNEKLFF
>TRBV18|TRBJ2-3|.|.
TGTGCCAGCCAGCGGTACCCTAGCACAGATACGCAGTATTTT
CASQRYPSTDTQYF
>TRBV6-6|TRBJ2-1|.|.
TGTGCCAGCAGTTACTCGGTCAGGGGACACTACAATGAGCAGTTCTTC
CASSYSVRGHYNEQFF
>TRBV4-2|TRBJ2-7|few|TRBD1
TGTGCCAGCAACCAGGACAGGGGACCCTACGAGCAGTACTTC
CASNQDRGPYEQYF
>TRBV10-3|TRBJ2-1|.|.
TGTGCCATCAAAATGGACCACAATGAGCAGTTCTTC
CAIKMDHNEQFF
>TRBV5-6|TRBJ2-3|.|TRBD2
TGTGCCAGCAGCTTTGGGGGGGGTGGCGCAGATACGCAGTATTTT
CASSFGGGGADTQYF
>TRBV9|TRBJ2-3|.|.
TGTGCCAGCAGCGTCCCGGACGGGGGAGGTCTAACAGATACGCAGTATTTT
CASSVPDGGGLTDTQYF
>TRBV5-1|TRBJ2-4|.|TRBD2
TGCGCCAGCAGCTTGAGTCTAGCGGGAGGTGTCAAAAACATTCAGTACTTC
CASSLSLAGGVKNIQYF